This T cell receptor (beta chain) was observed in a study of T cell responses to AZD1222 COVID-19 vaccine. Study findings and constraints: All repertoire sampling was performed exclusively after the peak T cell response. White British ancestry dominated among donors, who included more females, and clonal diversity was possibly underestimated. Spike-spanning, vaccine-associated CD4 TCRs were dominant at 160-218 and 743-854.

The assay was immunoSEQ multiplex PCR, and TCRdb's table has in-frame clones only and misses some. Found here are about 72,000 clones, about 88% of them singletons; the top ten hold 28%. Second-dose intervals of approximately 4 or approximately 12 weeks were pooled. Germline values: CDR1 KGHDR, CDR2 SFDVKD. Trimming left V 7 bases short and J 6 bases short, with 26 bases between. The CDR3 covers 17 residues. In regard to this clone: Its antigen remains unknown.

The chain uses TRBV24-1 and TRBJ1-1, with unresolved D. This clonotype was sampled from an adult who received the AZD1222 COVID-19 vaccine. Specimen: peripheral blood, collected 28 days after the second AZD1222 dose. CDR3 DNA sequence: TGTGCCACCAGATCGAGATGGCCCGGGGAGGGAGAGGCTGAAGCTTTCTTT. This sequence encodes CATRSRWPGEGEAEAFF.